These 16 T cell receptor beta chains share one sample of origin, sequenced in a study of CD8 T cells in ankylosing spondylitis (dated by TCRdb to the late 2010s). Their antigens remain unidentified. General findings and caveats noted by the study authors: A TCR beta motif of 8 or 9 highly homologous amino acid variants appeared characteristic of blood from ankylosing spondylitis patients.

Libraries came from 5' RACE. The listed sequencing device is Illumina HiSeq 2500. Clones were called with MiXCR by TCRdb after fastp trimmed the public reads at Q25, and only in-frame beta chains were retained. Every CDR3 protein is listed once, alongside the most common genes and DNA of its rows. The sample yields just under 550,000 distinct CDR3 sequences; about an eighth were counted once. The ten largest clonotypes hold under 7.5% of the sample. Sequences were obtained from blood, either unsorted or a sorted T cell fraction (not recorded which). These receptors all come from a male donor with ankylosing spondylitis.

This rearrangement joins TRBV20-1 to TRBJ2-7; TRBD2 matches at 8 bases. Trimming removed 5 bases from V and 7 bases from J; junction bases left unmatched: 16. CDR3 length equals 15 residues. Germline CDR1 is DFQATT and CDR2 is SNEGSKA (reference sequence). The CDR3 DNA follows: TGCAGTGCTCCCATCGGACGTAGCGGGATCTTAGAGCAGTACTTC. Translated: CSAPIGRSGILEQYF.

This clonotype was seen more than once but under ten times. The chain couples TRBV10-2 to TRBJ2-7; tentative D call: TRBD2 (6 bases). In germline, CDR1 is WSHSY, CDR2 SAAADI. The CDR3 runs 14 residues. V was clipped by 0 bases and J by 9 bases, with 15 bases between them. Written as DNA, the CDR3 is TGCGCCAGCAGTGAGTCCAAACTTAACGGGGGGCAGTACTTC. Its protein is CASSESKLNGGQYF.

The sample holds many counts of this clonotype. V and J are TRBV12-3 or TRBV12-4 and TRBJ2-3; D is ambiguous. Trimming took off 2 bases at V and 6 bases at J, with 6 bases between the two ends. This CDR3 contains 12 residues. The CDR3 loop is CASSLFFDTQYF. CDR3 coding DNA: TGTGCCAGCAGTTTATTCTTCGATACGCAGTATTTT.

The sample holds a few counts of this clonotype. V is TRBV5-4 and J is TRBJ2-7, with 7 bases identical to TRBD1. CDR1 and CDR2 from the germline V gene are SGHNT and YYREEE (reference sequence). J was trimmed by 6 bases and V by 1 base; bases with no gene match: 7. The CDR3 loop spans 14 amino acids. CDR3 amino acids: CASSLPVGGGEQYF. In DNA form, the CDR3 reads TGTGCCAGCAGCTTGCCGGTAGGGGGCGGCGAGCAGTACTTC.

This clonotype was seen a handful of times. This rearrangement joins TRBV5-1 to TRBJ1-1, with a weak D call TRBD1 (6 bases). This CDR3 region has 14 residues. Germline V lookup: CDR1 SGHRS, CDR2 YFSETQ. The germline V and J ends were trimmed by 3 bases and 7 bases, with 16 bases remaining between them. The CDR3 nucleotides read TGCGCCAGCAGCTGGACAGTGTCAACAAGTGAAGCTTTCTTT. This codes for CASSWTVSTSEAFF.

V usage is TRBV10-3 and J usage is TRBJ2-5; D is undetermined. This CDR3 is built from 12 residues. Deletions cut 6 bases from V and 1 base from J, with 6 bases between. Germline assignment: CDR1 ENHRY and CDR2 SYGVKD. CDR3 sequence: CAISSGQETQYF. The CDR3 nucleotides are TGTGCCATCAGCTCAGGCCAAGAGACCCAGTACTTC.

This clonotype was recorded a few times. V usage is TRBV2 and J usage is TRBJ2-5; D gene uncertain. Trimming cost V 0 bases and J 4 bases, with 9 bases left between them. Germline V gives CDR1 SNHLY, CDR2 FYNNEI. The CDR3 consists of 14 residues. CDR3 amino acids: CASSEAGGRETQYF. The DNA for the CDR3 is TGTGCCAGCAGTGAAGCGGGCGGTAGAGAGACCCAGTACTTC.

This clonotype was picked up a small number of times. The chain couples TRBV5-1 to TRBJ2-3; 13 bases map to TRBD2. The CDR3 has 18 residues. The V gene end was trimmed by 4 bases and the J gene end by 0 bases; junction bases not matched to a gene: 8. Germline V CDR1 and CDR2: SGHRS, YFSETQ. This CDR3 is CASSPAELAGGSTDTQYF. The CDR3 DNA follows: TGCGCCAGCAGCCCCGCGGAACTAGCGGGAGGGAGCACAGATACGCAGTATTTT.

Ten or more counts support this clonotype. This chain links TRBV11-2 with TRBJ2-1, with 9 bases identical to TRBD1. The CDR3 is 18 amino acids. Trimming removed 1 base from V and 2 bases from J; junction bases left unmatched: 9. CDR1 SGHAT and CDR2 FQNNGV come from the germline V gene. The CDR3 DNA follows: TGTGCCAGCAGCTTAGTCCCGGGACAGGGTCGGACCTACAATGAGCAGTTCTTC. It translates to CASSLVPGQGRTYNEQFF.

At least ten counts were recorded for this clonotype. The chain joins TRBV5-1 to TRBJ2-7; D remains ambiguous. The CDR3 length is 11 residues. V was trimmed by 1 base and J by 5 bases, leaving 4 bases between them. Germline V gene sequence: CDR1 SGHRS, CDR2 YFSETQ. DNA of the CDR3: TGCGCCAGCAGCTTGCAGGACGAGCAGTACTTC. Its translation: CASSLQDEQYF. Variable domain in full (rest from reference TRBV5-1 and TRBJ2-7): KAGVTQTPRYLIKTRGQQVTLSCSPISGHRSVSWYQQTPGQGLQFLFEYFSETQRNKGNFPGRFSGRQFSNSRSEMNVSTLELGDSALYLCASSLQDEQYFGPGTRLTVT.

The chain combines TRBV20-1 with TRBJ2-3; D unresolved. Trimming removed 0 bases from V and 0 bases from J, with 10 bases in between. The CDR3 has 15 residues. Germline V gene sequence: CDR1 DFQATT, CDR2 SNEGSKA (reference sequence). The CDR3 loop reads CSARDAGGSTDTQYF. The CDR3 DNA follows: TGCAGTGCTAGAGATGCAGGCGGTAGCACAGATACGCAGTATTTT.

This clonotype was seen many times. V gene TRBV29-1 combines with J gene TRBJ2-7, with 7 positions matching TRBD1. V shed 4 bases and J 6 bases; nucleotides not matched to a gene: 6. Germline assignment: CDR1 SQVTM and CDR2 ANQGSEA. This CDR3 contains 12 residues. CDR3 nucleotides: TGCAGCGTTGGGGTAACAGGGGCCGAGCAGTACTTC. As protein: CSVGVTGAEQYF.

This chain joins TRBV24-1 and TRBJ2-5; TRBD2 matches at 10 bases. Trimming removed 7 bases from V and 5 bases from J; junction bases left unmatched: 3. Germline V CDR1 and CDR2: KGHDR, SFDVKD. The CDR3 consists of 13 residues. The DNA of the CDR3 is TGTGCCACCAGGCAGGGACTAGCGGAGACCCAGTACTTC. The encoded protein is CATRQGLAETQYF.

The chain carries TRBV10-1 and TRBJ2-3; 10 nucleotides match TRBD2. The germline CDR1 and CDR2 sequences are WNHNN and SYGVQD (reference sequence). The CDR3 runs 12 residues. V shed 8 bases, J shed 4 bases, and the junction held 0 bases outside the gene matches. CDR3 sequence: CASGTSADTQYF. The CDR3 DNA reads TGCGCCAGCGGGACTAGCGCAGATACGCAGTATTTT.

The chain couples TRBV11-2 to TRBJ2-5; maybe TRBD2 (5 bases). V dropped 0 bases and J dropped 1 base, with 15 bases sitting between them. Germline V lookup: CDR1 SGHAT, CDR2 FQNNGV. This CDR3 is built from 17 residues. DNA for the CDR3: TGTGCCAGCAGCTTAGAGGGCCTAGCTGCTGGCCAAGAGACCCAGTACTTC. Its translation is CASSLEGLAAGQETQYF.

This chain links TRBV7-9 with TRBJ1-1; D gene unclear. The V end was cut by 0 bases, the J end by 11 bases, with 10 bases between. The CDR3 is made up of 12 amino acids. CDR1 SEHNR and CDR2 FQNEAQ come from the germline V gene (reference sequence). CDR3 residues: CASSLATRVAFF. As DNA, the CDR3 is TGTGCCAGCAGCTTAGCTACCCGGGTTGCTTTCTTT.